The 26 T cell receptor beta chains below come from one sample, sequenced in a study of response to subunit inactivated influenza vaccine. TCRdb reprocessed the RT-PCR reads via MiXCR and lists one record per CDR3 protein. The data contain approximately 520,000 distinct CDR3 sequences, approximately 15% of them singletons. The sequencing here drew on CD4+ T cells sorted from PBMCs, taken roughly 24 months after vaccination. All receptors derive from a man between 50 and 69 years old who received an inactivated influenza vaccine.

This clonotype was seen a few times. The chain couples TRBV24-1 to TRBJ2-3; TRBD2 agrees at 10 bases. CDR3 length: 16 amino acids. The V and J ends lost 3 bases and 1 base, in that order; junction bases with no gene match: 3. The germline gives CDR1 KGHDR, CDR2 SFDVKD. The CDR3 bases are TGTGCCACCAGTGATGCCACTAGCGGGGGCACAGATACGCAGTATTTT. Amino acid sequence: CATSDATSGGTDTQYF.

This clonotype turned up a few times. The chain combines TRBV20-1 with TRBJ2-4; D remains ambiguous. Germline CDR1 and CDR2: DFQATT and SNEGSKA (reference sequence). With 1 base removed from V and 3 bases from J, the gap between germline ends came to 19 bases. This CDR3 contains 17 residues. In DNA form, the CDR3 reads TGCAGTGCTAGAGGCGCCGTTTCCGCCTGGGGCAAAAACATTCAGTACTTC. Its protein is CSARGAVSAWGKNIQYF.

This clonotype was seen ten or more times. The chain's CDR3 is CASSYPLESNEQFF. In DNA, the CDR3 is TGTGCCAGCAGTTACCCACTAGAAAGCAATGAGCAGTTCTTC. J is TRBJ2-1 and V is TRBV6-5; perhaps TRBD2 as D (5 bases). Germline V CDR1 and CDR2: MNHEY, SVGAGI. The CDR3 covers 14 residues. V lost 2 bases and J lost 6, with 11 bases in between.

This clonotype has a handful of counts. A read error may explain this, as a much larger clone is one base away. This chain uses TRBV28 with TRBJ1-2, with a possible D match to TRBD1 (6 bases). V was shortened by 6 bases and J by 1 base, with 9 bases between the two germline ends. The CDR3 has 13 amino acids. The germline gives CDR1 MDHEN, CDR2 SYDVKM. The CDR3 reads CASRSDSNYGYTF. For the CDR3, the DNA is TGTGCCAGCAGATCGGACAGTAACTATGGCTACACCTTC.

The rearrangement links TRBV27 to TRBJ2-1, with 7 bases that match TRBD2. In germline, CDR1 is MNHEY, CDR2 SMNVEV (reference sequence). The length of the CDR3 is 17 residues. The ends lost 5 bases at V and 0 bases at J; junction bases unmatched: 10. The CDR3 nucleotides read TGTGCCAGCAGTCCCAGGTTCGGGAGGAGCTCCTACAATGAGCAGTTCTTC. Protein sequence: CASSPRFGRSSYNEQFF.

The gene calls are TRBV9 and TRBJ2-3; 9 nucleotides line up with TRBD2. V lost 0 bases, J lost 4 bases, and 6 bases stayed unmatched. Germline CDR1 and CDR2: SGDLS and YYNGEE. The CDR3 totals 16 residues. Written as DNA, the CDR3 is TGTGCCAGCAGCGTAGAGGGCGGGGGGGCCTCAGATACGCAGTATTTT. This translates into CASSVEGGGASDTQYF. The whole variable domain, remainder taken from reference TRBV9 and TRBJ2-3, is DSGVTQTPKHLITATGQRVTLRCSPRSGDLSVYWYQQSLDQGLQFLIQYYNGEERAKGNILERFSAQQFPDLHSELNLSSLELGDSALYFCASSVEGGGASDTQYFGPGTRLTVL.

This clonotype was seen a few times. This chain connects TRBV6-1 to TRBJ2-2; TRBD1 might be the D (5 bases). Germline CDR1 and CDR2: MNHNS and SASEGT. CDR3 length: 16 residues. Trimming took 2 bases from V and 0 from J, leaving 10 bases between them. CDR3 DNA sequence: TGTGCCAGCAGTGAATTTCAGGGCGCGAACACCGGGGAGCTGTTTTTT. This sequence encodes CASSEFQGANTGELFF.

In this sample, this clonotype turned up a few times. The chain employs TRBV5-6 and TRBJ2-7, with TRBD1 matching over 7 bases. V lost 4 bases to trimming and J lost 3 bases; unmatched junction nucleotides: 10. Germline V gives CDR1 SGHDT, CDR2 YYEEEE. The CDR3 consists of 15 residues. CDR3: CASSPLTGTVYEQYF. CDR3 DNA: TGTGCCAGCAGCCCACTTACGGGGACAGTCTACGAGCAGTACTTC.

This clonotype was found once. The chain employs TRBV5-1 and TRBJ1-4, with D perhaps matching TRBD1 (6 bases). This CDR3 region has 12 residues. V was cut by 7 bases and J by 8 bases, with 12 bases left in between. CDR1 and CDR2 (germline): SGHRS, YFSETQ. Written as DNA, the CDR3 is TGCGCCAGCGGGGGCAGAGGAGAAAAACTGTTTTTT. It translates to CASGGRGEKLFF.

The chain is built from TRBV29-1 and TRBJ1-2; D unresolved. Germline V gene lookup returns CDR1 SQVTM and CDR2 ANQGSEA. The CDR3 loop spans 12 amino acids. The V gene lost 7 bases and the J gene lost 6 bases, with 15 bases spanning the gap. CDR3 sequence: CSGFGESHGYTF. CDR3 sequence (DNA): TGCAGCGGTTTCGGCGAAAGTCATGGCTACACCTTC.

The chain links TRBV6-2 or TRBV6-3 to TRBJ1-1; a possible D gene is TRBD1 (5 bases). Trimming cost V 5 bases and J 1 base, with 17 bases left between them. CDR3 length: 16 residues. The V gene's germline CDR1 is MNHEY and CDR2 SVGEGT. Here the CDR3 DNA reads TGTGCCAGCAGTGACGGGACCTTAATCGGGAACACTGAAGCTTTCTTT. It specifies CASSDGTLIGNTEAFF.

J is TRBJ1-2 and V is TRBV6-1; possible D gene TRBD1, 5 bases. This CDR3 has 16 amino acids. The ends were cut back, 6 bases at V and 0 bases at J, with 17 bases in the middle. CDR1 is MNHNS, CDR2 SASEGT, per germline. CDR3 sequence (DNA): TGTGCCAGCAGAAACAGACAGACACCAGCTAACTATGGCTACACCTTC. Residues: CASRNRQTPANYGYTF.

This clonotype was counted ten times or more. This chain joins TRBV9 and TRBJ2-1; D gene ambiguous. Germline lookup yields CDR1 SGDLS and CDR2 YYNGEE. This CDR3 has 13 amino acids. Deletions cut 0 bases from V and 6 bases from J, with 7 bases between. This CDR3 is CASSVGSLNEQFF. CDR3 DNA: TGTGCCAGCAGCGTAGGTAGCCTCAATGAGCAGTTCTTC. Together with reference TRBV9 and TRBJ2-1, the CDR3 gives the full variable domain: DSGVTQTPKHLITATGQRVTLRCSPRSGDLSVYWYQQSLDQGLQFLIQYYNGEERAKGNILERFSAQQFPDLHSELNLSSLELGDSALYFCASSVGSLNEQFFGPGTRLTVL.

This chain joins TRBV5-1 and TRBJ2-2, with TRBD1 as a possible D gene (6 bases). CDR1 is SGHRS and CDR2 is YFSETQ in the germline V gene. The CDR3 sequence is 16 residues long. Trimming shortened V by 0 bases and J by 5 bases, and 14 bases separated the two germline ends. In DNA form, the CDR3 reads TGCGCCAGCAGCTTGGCCAACAGGGCGACGACCGGGGAGCTGTTTTTT. Translation gives CASSLANRATTGELFF.

This clonotype was picked up many times. The rearrangement joins TRBV7-2 to TRBJ2-2; D may be TRBD1 or TRBD2 (5 bases each). Deletions cut 4 bases from V and 11 bases from J, with 14 bases between. Germline V lookup: CDR1 SGHTA, CDR2 FQGNSA. The CDR3 loop spans 13 amino acids. In DNA, the CDR3 is TGTGCCAGCAGCTGGGACCTTAAGGGCGAGCTGTTTTTT. This encodes CASSWDLKGELFF.

This clonotype has just a few counts. The chain employs TRBV20-1 and TRBJ1-1, with 7 positions matching TRBD1. The CDR3 loop spans 15 amino acids. J lost 4 bases, V lost 1 base, and 9 bases had no gene match. CDR1 and CDR2 (germline): DFQATT, SNEGSKA (reference sequence). The CDR3 loop reads CSARALQGFGTEAFF. CDR3 DNA: TGCAGTGCTAGAGCACTACAGGGGTTTGGCACTGAAGCTTTCTTT.

This clonotype occurred a few times. The chain has TRBV29-1 and TRBJ2-7; TRBD1 might be the D (5 bases). The length of the CDR3 is 14 residues. The germline gives CDR1 SQVTM, CDR2 ANQGSEA. Trimming shortened V by 7 bases and J by 1 base, and 17 bases separated the two germline ends. The CDR3 protein is CSAEGARGSYEQYF. The DNA for the CDR3 is TGCAGCGCCGAAGGGGCCCGAGGTTCCTACGAGCAGTACTTC.

The chain uses TRBV20-1 and TRBJ2-7; D may match TRBD1 or TRBD2 (5 bases each). The CDR3 runs 13 residues. V lost 4 bases, J lost 0 bases, and 10 bases lay in between. Germline V CDR1 and CDR2: DFQATT, SNEGSKA (reference sequence). CDR3 bases: TGCAGTGCTACAACAGGAGGCTCCTACGAGCAGTACTTC. Protein product: CSATTGGSYEQYF.

This clonotype occurred a few times. The chain recombines TRBV7-9 with TRBJ1-2; TRBD1 is a possible D gene (6 bases). Germline CDR1 reads SEHNR; CDR2 reads FQNEAQ (reference sequence). The CDR3 runs 14 residues. Trimming shortened V by 4 bases and J by 5 bases, and 14 bases separated the two germline ends. CDR3 in DNA: TGTGCCAGCAGCTCACAGGGTACGCCTTATGGCTACACCTTC. Translated: CASSSQGTPYGYTF.

The rearrangement joins TRBV4-3 to TRBJ2-1, with D unresolved. Germline V gene lookup returns CDR1 LGHNA and CDR2 YSLEER. CDR3 size: 16 residues. V gave up 0 bases and J gave up 0 bases, with 9 bases separating them. In DNA form, the CDR3 reads TGCGCCAGCAGCCAAGACCCTCCGAGCTCCTACAATGAGCAGTTCTTC. Amino acid sequence: CASSQDPPSSYNEQFF.

This clonotype was found a few times. The chain couples TRBV7-6 to TRBJ1-4; 12 positions match TRBD1. J gave up 7 bases and V 4 bases, and 7 bases lay outside the gene matches. This CDR3 is 16 amino acids long. Germline CDR1 reads SGHVS; CDR2 reads FNYEAQ. The CDR3 spells CASSYGTGGAGEKLFF. The CDR3 DNA reads as TGTGCCAGCAGCTACGGGACAGGGGGCGCAGGTGAAAAACTGTTTTTT.

This clonotype was observed a few times. The rearrangement links TRBV12-3 or TRBV12-4 to TRBJ1-4, with D tentatively TRBD1 (5 bases). This CDR3 is built from 12 residues. Trimming pared 6 bases from V and 8 bases from J, leaving 10 bases between. The CDR3, as DNA: TGTGCCAGCAGCCCCGGGACGGAAAAACTGTTTTTT. It yields the protein CASSPGTEKLFF.

CDR3 bases: TGCAGTGCTAGTACTCCGGACAGGGGAGACACTGAAGCTTTCTTT. Translating it yields CSASTPDRGDTEAFF. This chain connects TRBV20-1 to TRBJ1-1, with TRBD1 identical over 9 bases. After removal of 3 bases from V and 3 bases from J, the junction contained 8 bases not matched to a gene. CDR3 length: 15 residues. Germline V lookup: CDR1 DFQATT, CDR2 SNEGSKA (reference sequence).

The CDR3 DNA is TGTGCCACCAGCAGAGATCGGGGACTAGCGGAAACGAACACCGGGGAGCTGTTTTTT. Protein product: CATSRDRGLAETNTGELFF. The J gene is TRBJ2-2, the V gene TRBV15; 11 bases are a match to TRBD2. J lost 0 bases, V lost 0 bases, and 6 bases had no gene match. Germline-derived CDR1 and CDR2 are LNHNV and YYDKDF (reference sequence). This CDR3 region has 19 residues.

The chain recombines TRBV28 with TRBJ2-5; D gene unclear. Trimming removed 4 bases from V and 3 bases from J, with 9 bases in between. Germline V gene sequence: CDR1 MDHEN, CDR2 SYDVKM. The CDR3 covers 13 residues. CDR3 nucleotide sequence: TGTGCCAGCAGTTCCGGGCAGAAAGAGACCCAGTACTTC. It yields the protein CASSSGQKETQYF.

This clonotype was counted once. This rearrangement joins TRBV9 to TRBJ2-2; D is undetermined. V lost 3 bases and J 6 bases, leaving 9 bases between the germline ends. Germline CDR1 reads SGDLS; CDR2 reads YYNGEE. This CDR3 is built from 13 residues. The CDR3 is CASSASRSGELFF. CDR3 nucleotide sequence: TGTGCCAGCAGCGCCTCTAGATCCGGGGAGCTGTTTTTT.